The 14 T cell receptor beta chains below come from one sample, sequenced in a study of blood T cell repertoires in COVID-19 (dated by TCRdb to the early 2020s). Libraries came from the immunoSEQ multiplex PCR assay. Drawn from immuneACCESS, this table holds only the in-frame rearrangements with V and J called that TCRdb kept. Clones are partly lost; checked studies trace under half to an unresolved V gene and leave the rest unexplained. This sample comprises 200,000 to 250,000 clones, more than 75% of them detected only once. The ten top clones hold 6.5% to 9% of the sample. The sequencing sample was made of PBMCs or T cells enriched from blood (not recorded which). These receptors were taken from a woman between 35 and 50 years old with acute COVID-19.

This rearrangement joins TRBV7-8 to TRBJ1-5; D perhaps matches TRBD1 (5 bases). The CDR3 is 14 amino acids. In germline, CDR1 is SGHVS, CDR2 FQNEAQ. The V and J ends lost 6 bases and 3 bases respectively, with 12 bases between them. CDR3 sequence: CASREGLVNQPQHF. CDR3 DNA: TGTGCCAGCAGAGAGGGACTGGTCAATCAGCCCCAGCATTTT. Filled out from reference TRBV7-8 and TRBJ1-5, the complete variable domain reads GAGVSQSPRYKVAKRGQDVALRCDPISGHVSLFWYQQALGQGPEFLTYFQNEAQLDKSGLPSDRFFAERPEGSVSTLKIQRTQQEDSAVYLCASREGLVNQPQHFGDGTRLSIL.

The rearrangement uses TRBV20-1 and TRBJ1-2, with 8 bases aligning to TRBD1. Germline values: CDR1 DFQATT, CDR2 SNEGSKA (reference sequence). V gave up 5 bases and J gave up 13 bases; unmatched junction bases: 9. The CDR3 has 11 amino acids. CDR3 DNA sequence: TGCAGTGCTTTGGACAGGGAGGAAACCACCTTC. It is translated as CSALDREETTF.

The rearrangement links TRBV6-1 to TRBJ2-3; 9 bases are shared with TRBD2. This CDR3 is built from 18 residues. The V and J ends lost 2 bases and 6 bases, in that order; junction bases with no gene match: 15. Germline V gene sequence: CDR1 MNHNS, CDR2 SASEGT. The DNA for the CDR3 is TGTGCCAGCAGTGAATTCTCTGTGGGTAGCGGGAGATGGGATACGCAGTATTTT. Protein sequence: CASSEFSVGSGRWDTQYF.

This chain links TRBV6-4 with TRBJ1-2; tentative D call: TRBD1 (6 bases). V lost 2 bases to trimming and J lost 4 bases, with 14 bases between them. Germline assignment: CDR1 MRHNA and CDR2 SNTAGT. There are 15 residues in the CDR3. In DNA form, the CDR3 reads TGTGCCAGCAGTGACACGCCACAGGGTATCTATGGCTACACCTTC. The encoded protein is CASSDTPQGIYGYTF.

This sequence joins TRBV19 and TRBJ2-5; TRBD1 aligns across 10 bases. This CDR3 has 15 amino acids. The J segment lost 3 bases and the V segment lost 1 base, leaving 2 bases of the junction unmatched. CDR1 is LNHDA and CDR2 is SQIVND in the germline V gene (reference sequence). The CDR3 DNA follows: TGTGCCAGTAGTATAGGCGGGACAGGGGAAGAGACCCAGTACTTC. Amino acid sequence: CASSIGGTGEETQYF. Variable domain in full (rest from reference TRBV19 and TRBJ2-5): DGGITQSPKYLFRKEGQNVTLSCEQNLNHDAMYWYRQDPGQGLRLIYYSQIVNDFQKGDIAEGYSVSREKKESFPLTVTSAQKNPTAFYLCASSIGGTGEETQYFGPGTRLLVL.

This clone was picked up many times. The genes are TRBV24-1 and TRBJ1-2; the D gene is possibly TRBD1 (5 bases). The germline V gene encodes CDR1 KGHDR and CDR2 SFDVKD. Trimming pared 5 bases from V and 8 bases from J, leaving 11 bases between. This CDR3 has 12 residues. As DNA, the CDR3 is TGTGCCACCAGTGCTACGGGACTAGGCTACACCTTC. Protein product: CATSATGLGYTF.

This sequence joins TRBV7-9 and TRBJ2-5; TRBD1 aligns across 7 bases. This CDR3 spans 14 amino acids. Germline loops: CDR1 SEHNR, CDR2 FQNEAQ (reference sequence). After removal of 10 bases from V and 5 bases from J, the junction contained 13 bases not matched to a gene. CDR3 protein: CATRRADRLETQYF. In nucleotides, the CDR3 is TGTGCCACCCGCCGCGCGGACAGGTTGGAGACCCAGTACTTC.

The chain joins TRBV28 to TRBJ2-7; 8 bases are a match to TRBD1. The CDR3 consists of 12 residues. V lost 6 bases to trimming and J lost 4 bases; unmatched junction nucleotides: 2. The germline V gene encodes CDR1 MDHEN and CDR2 SYDVKM. The CDR3 DNA is TGTGCCAGCAGCGGACAGGGTTACGAGCAGTACTTC. Translated, it gives CASSGQGYEQYF.

The chain uses TRBV19 and TRBJ2-5, with 12 nucleotides matching TRBD1. Trimming cost V 5 bases and J 5 bases; bases outside gene matches: 3. CDR1 and CDR2 from the germline V gene are LNHDA and SQIVND (reference sequence). This CDR3 has 14 amino acids. In DNA, the CDR3 is TGTGCCAGTAGTGTCGGGACAGGGGGCGAGACCCAGTACTTC. Translation gives CASSVGTGGETQYF. Drawing the rest from reference TRBV19 and TRBJ2-5, the complete variable domain is DGGITQSPKYLFRKEGQNVTLSCEQNLNHDAMYWYRQDPGQGLRLIYYSQIVNDFQKGDIAEGYSVSREKKESFPLTVTSAQKNPTAFYLCASSVGTGGETQYFGPGTRLLVL.

The chain couples TRBV5-1 to TRBJ2-2; possibly TRBD1 for D (6 bases). Trimming stripped 10 bases from V and 2 bases from J, with 15 bases between. This CDR3 is built from 14 residues. The germline gives CDR1 SGHRS, CDR2 YFSETQ. DNA for the CDR3: TGCGCCGCGTCTCAGGGGTATAACACCGGGGAGCTGTTTTTT. Translated: CAASQGYNTGELFF. The full variable domain, its missing parts supplied by reference TRBV5-1 and TRBJ2-2, is KAGVTQTPRYLIKTRGQQVTLSCSPISGHRSVSWYQQTPGQGLQFLFEYFSETQRNKGNFPGRFSGRQFSNSRSEMNVSTLELGDSALYLCAASQGYNTGELFFGEGSRLTVL.

The chain couples TRBV29-1 to TRBJ1-2, with D possibly being TRBD1 (5 bases). Trimming stripped 0 bases from V and 5 bases from J, with 13 bases between. CDR3 length: 14 residues. Looked up from germline, CDR1 is SQVTM and CDR2 is ANQGSEA. The CDR3 DNA reads TGCAGCGTTGAAGATATCGGGTCAGGGTATGGCTACACCTTC. Translation: CSVEDIGSGYGYTF.

This clone was observed a handful of times. V gene TRBV20-1 combines with J gene TRBJ2-3, with TRBD2 identical over 11 bases. Trimming removed 3 bases from V and 2 bases from J; junction bases left unmatched: 4. The CDR3 runs 15 residues. The V gene's germline CDR1 is DFQATT and CDR2 SNEGSKA (reference sequence). CDR3 nucleotides: TGCAGTGCTAGTACTAGCGGGGGTTTCACAGATACGCAGTATTTT. Protein: CSASTSGGFTDTQYF.

The CDR3: CASSDRTGSYEQYF. For the CDR3, the DNA is TGTGCCAGCAGCGATCGGACAGGGTCCTACGAGCAGTACTTC. The chain carries TRBV11-2 and TRBJ2-7; 8 nucleotides match TRBD1. V dropped 5 bases and J dropped 1; count of bases not matched to a gene: 4. The CDR3 totals 14 residues. The germline V gene encodes CDR1 SGHAT and CDR2 FQNNGV.

The chain combines TRBV2 with TRBJ1-2, with TRBD1 identical over 7 bases. This CDR3 region has 14 residues. CDR1 SNHLY and CDR2 FYNNEI come from the germline V gene. The V gene end was trimmed by 7 bases and the J gene end by 1 base; junction bases not matched to a gene: 6. The CDR3 DNA reads as TGTGCCAGCATAAGGGACAGTTATAACTATGGCTACACCTTC. Its translation: CASIRDSYNYGYTF. Using reference TRBV2 and TRBJ1-2 for the parts outside the CDR3, the full variable domain is EPEVTQTPSHQVTQMGQEVILRCVPISNHLYFYWYRQILGQKVEFLVSFYNNEISEKSEIFDDQFSVERPDGSNFTLKIRSTKLEDSAMYFCASIRDSYNYGYTFGSGTRLTVV.